The 11 T cell receptor beta chains below come from one sample, sequenced in a study of blood T cell repertoires in COVID-19. Libraries were prepared by immunoSEQ multiplex PCR; TCRdb keeps only in-frame clonotypes and omits some of them. The repertoire holds about 340,000 clones, with 80% to 90% as singletons. The sequenced material came from PBMCs or T cells enriched from blood (not recorded which). The origin of the receptors is a woman between 35 and 50 years old with acute COVID-19.

J is TRBJ2-7 and V is TRBV15; D unclear. The length of the CDR3 is 15 residues. The germline V and J ends were trimmed by 5 bases and 0 bases, with 14 bases remaining between them. Germline-derived CDR1 and CDR2 are LNHNV and YYDKDF (reference sequence). The CDR3 DNA is TGTGCCACCAGCGAGTCAGGCAGGCTCTCCTACGAGCAGTACTTC. Protein: CATSESGRLSYEQYF. Full variable domain (rest looked up from reference TRBV15 and TRBJ2-7): DAMVIQNPRYQVTQFGKPVTLSCSQTLNHNVMYWYQQKSSQAPKLLFHYYDKDFNNEADTPDNFQSRRPNTSFCFLDIRSPGLGDTAMYLCATSESGRLSYEQYFGPGTRLTVT.

The chain employs TRBV5-1 and TRBJ2-3, with D uncertain. The V and J ends lost 1 base and 6 bases respectively, with 6 bases between them. The CDR3 has 12 residues. The germline gives CDR1 SGHRS, CDR2 YFSETQ. The CDR3 loop is CASSLSRDTQYF. The CDR3 bases are TGCGCCAGCAGCTTGTCTAGGGATACGCAGTATTTT.

The J gene is TRBJ2-2, the V gene TRBV11-3; no reliable D call. Looked up from germline, CDR1 is SGHNT and CDR2 is YENEEA. The CDR3 is made up of 15 amino acids. Between the trimmed V and J ends, which lost 5 bases and 0 bases, there was a span of 10 bases. CDR3 in amino acids: CASSPFSANTGELFF. Written as DNA, the CDR3 is TGTGCCAGCAGCCCCTTTTCAGCGAACACCGGGGAGCTGTTTTTT.

The rearrangement joins TRBV7-2 to TRBJ2-7; 11 nucleotides align to TRBD2. CDR1 is SGHTA, CDR2 FQGNSA, per germline. J was trimmed by 7 bases and V by 2 bases; bases with no gene match: 7. There are 15 residues in the CDR3. The CDR3 reads CASSLRLAGGREQYF. DNA for the CDR3: TGTGCCAGCAGCTTAAGGCTAGCGGGAGGTCGGGAGCAGTACTTC. Variable domain in full (rest from reference TRBV7-2 and TRBJ2-7): GAGVSQSPSNKVTEKGKDVELRCDPISGHTALYWYRQSLGQGLEFLIYFQGNSAPDKSGLPSDRFSAERTGGSVSTLTIQRTQQEDSAVYLCASSLRLAGGREQYFGPGTRLTVT.

The genes are TRBV6-1 and TRBJ1-2; 8 bases align to TRBD1. Germline V gives CDR1 MNHNS, CDR2 SASEGT. V lost 2 bases and J lost 5; bases outside the gene matches: 4. The CDR3 is 14 amino acids. The CDR3 DNA is TGTGCCAGCAGTGAACAGGGGGCGTATTATGGCTACACCTTC. Translation gives CASSEQGAYYGYTF.

This clone was found once. The gene calls are TRBV7-9 and TRBJ2-1; 10 nucleotides agree with TRBD2. J gave up 6 bases and V 3 bases, and 14 bases lay outside the gene matches. This CDR3 is 18 amino acids long. Germline V gene sequence: CDR1 SEHNR, CDR2 FQNEAQ (reference sequence). The CDR3 is CASSLFHQTSGKGNEQFF. The CDR3 DNA follows: TGTGCCAGCAGCTTGTTCCACCAAACTAGCGGGAAGGGCAATGAGCAGTTCTTC. Together with reference TRBV7-9 and TRBJ2-1, the CDR3 gives the full variable domain: DTGVSQNPRHKITKRGQNVTFRCDPISEHNRLYWYRQTLGQGPEFLTYFQNEAQLEKSRLLSDRFSAERPKGSFSTLEIQRTEQGDSAMYLCASSLFHQTSGKGNEQFFGPGTRLTVL.

The chain carries TRBV7-8 and TRBJ1-2; TRBD1 aligns across 7 bases. CDR1 SGHVS and CDR2 FQNEAQ come from the germline V gene. The CDR3 is 15 amino acids. J gave up 8 bases and V 1 base, and 10 bases lay outside the gene matches. CDR3 protein: CASSLVEGAGGGYTF. CDR3 in DNA: TGTGCCAGCAGCTTAGTTGAGGGGGCCGGGGGCGGCTACACCTTC.

The genes are TRBV2 and TRBJ2-3; no reliable D call. This CDR3 comprises 14 residues. Per germline, CDR1 SNHLY and CDR2 FYNNEI. Trimming pared 7 bases from V and 1 base from J, leaving 12 bases between. In DNA form, the CDR3 reads TGTGCCAGCACCGACAACATAGGCACAGATACGCAGTATTTT. It yields the protein CASTDNIGTDTQYF.

CDR3 sequence reads: CASSRGQGAGDTQYF. The CDR3 DNA sequence: TGCGCCAGCAGCCGGGGACAGGGGGCTGGAGATACGCAGTATTTT. The V gene is TRBV5-1, the J gene TRBJ2-3; 12 bases are a match to TRBD1. Per germline, CDR1 SGHRS and CDR2 YFSETQ. CDR3 length: 15 amino acids. J gave up 5 bases and V 4 bases, and 5 bases lay outside the gene matches.

The rearrangement uses TRBV5-4 and TRBJ1-2; D gene unclear. This CDR3 is built from 12 residues. V dropped 0 bases and J dropped 7 bases, with 7 bases sitting between them. The germline gives CDR1 SGHNT, CDR2 YYREEE (reference sequence). CDR3 amino acids: CASSLDEVGYTF. Here the CDR3 DNA reads TGTGCCAGCAGCTTGGATGAGGTTGGCTACACCTTC.

The rearrangement joins TRBV28 to TRBJ2-5; D gene uncertain. CDR1 is MDHEN, CDR2 SYDVKM, per germline. This CDR3 has 13 amino acids. The V and J ends lost 2 bases and 3 bases respectively, with 7 bases between them. The CDR3 is CASSLSREETQYF. The CDR3 bases are TGTGCCAGCAGTTTAAGCCGGGAAGAGACCCAGTACTTC.